The subject of this entry is one T cell receptor (beta chain). This entry is derived from a study of blood T cell repertoires in COVID-19. Looking at the study overall: The study drew acute and convalescent COVID-19 samples from the United States, Italy and Spain.

The CDR3 is 15 residues long. CDR1 is SGHKS and CDR2 is YYEKEE in the germline V gene (reference sequence). Between the trimmed V and J ends, which lost 0 bases and 0 bases, there was a span of 8 bases. TCRdb's copy holds only in-frame clones and misses some; the assay was immunoSEQ multiplex PCR. The sample consists of just under 250,000 clones, around 89% of them appearing once. The genes are TRBV5-5 and TRBJ2-3; no firm D call. The clonotype originates from a woman in her twenties or thirties who had recovered from COVID-19. Sequencing input: PBMCs or T cells enriched from blood (not recorded which). The CDR3 nucleotides read TGTGCCAGCAGCTTGGTGGCACCCAGCACAGATACGCAGTATTTT. Its protein product is CASSLVAPSTDTQYF. Full variable domain (rest looked up from reference TRBV5-5 and TRBJ2-3): DAGVTQSPTHLIKTRGQQVTLRCSPISGHKSVSWYQQVLGQGPQFIFQYYEKEERGRGNFPDRFSARQFPNYSSELNVNALLLGDSALYLCASSLVAPSTDTQYFGPGTRLTVL.